These 10 T cell receptor beta chains were all obtained from the same sample, sequenced in a study of T cells after yellow fever vaccination (dated by TCRdb to 2018 to 2020). Preparation of the library involved 5' RACE. Sequencing relied on an Illumina NovaSeq 6000. TCRdb reran the public reads through fastp at Q25 and MiXCR, keeping productive beta chains. A single entry per CDR3 protein holds the most common genes and DNA from its merged rows. This sample comprises about 220,000 distinct CDR3 sequences, approximately 3.2% of them detected only once. Jointly, the top ten make up less than 3.5% of the sample. The sample's treatment or condition label, decoded: live attenuated yellow fever vaccine strain. Material: CD4+ T cells sorted from PBMCs, obtained 10 days after the yellow fever booster vaccination. The receptors shown here come from a man younger than 35 who received the YFV17D yellow fever vaccine.

J is TRBJ1-2 and V is TRBV4-2; D possibly corresponds to TRBD1 (5 bases). V was shortened by 4 bases and J by 6 bases, with 21 bases between the two germline ends. In germline, CDR1 is LGHNA, CDR2 YNFKEQ. This CDR3 contains 16 residues. DNA of the CDR3: TGTGCCAGCAGCCTCGCCACCGACCCCGGGACGAATGGCTACACCTTC. Protein sequence: CASSLATDPGTNGYTF.

This chain joins TRBV29-1 and TRBJ2-1; D tentatively fits TRBD1 or TRBD2 (6 bases each). Germline V lookup: CDR1 SQVTM, CDR2 ANQGSEA. Trimming took off 7 bases at V and 5 bases at J, with 18 bases between the two ends. This CDR3 spans 14 amino acids. The CDR3 region has the DNA TGCAGCGGCCGCCCCGGGGGCTTCGACAATGAGCAGTTCTTC. Protein: CSGRPGGFDNEQFF.

This clonotype was seen only a few times. The rearrangement joins TRBV7-9 to TRBJ2-5; 10 positions match TRBD2. After removal of 5 bases from V and 0 bases from J, the junction contained 3 bases not matched to a gene. Germline CDR1 is SEHNR and CDR2 is FQNEAQ (reference sequence). There are 15 residues in the CDR3. CDR3 amino acids: CASSELAGNQETQYF. Here the CDR3 DNA reads TGTGCCAGCAGCGAACTAGCGGGGAACCAAGAGACCCAGTACTTC.

This clonotype was seen a few times. The chain is built from TRBV6-5 and TRBJ2-5; D is tentatively TRBD1 or TRBD2 (5 bases each). Germline V gives CDR1 MNHEY, CDR2 SVGAGI. V gave up 1 base and J gave up 7 bases, with 16 bases separating them. The CDR3 loop spans 15 amino acids. As DNA, the CDR3 is TGTGCCAGCAGTTACTGGGCACTAGATCAGGGGACCCAGTACTTC. It translates to CASSYWALDQGTQYF.

This clonotype occurred a few times. The chain joins TRBV4-1 to TRBJ2-6, with 10 bases that match TRBD1. Looked up from germline, CDR1 is MGHRA and CDR2 is YSYEKL. CDR3 length: 18 residues. V gave up 1 base and J gave up 0 bases; unmatched junction bases: 3. The chain's CDR3 is CASSQAGTGVSGANVLTF. In nucleotides, the CDR3 is TGCGCCAGCAGCCAAGCCGGGACAGGGGTCTCTGGGGCCAACGTCCTGACTTTC.

The sample holds many counts of this clonotype. The V call is TRBV5-1, the J call TRBJ1-2; TRBD1 agrees at 7 bases. Germline values: CDR1 SGHRS, CDR2 YFSETQ. Losses at the gene ends were 4 bases for V and 6 bases for J; bases not matched to a gene: 6. The CDR3 extends over 13 amino acids. The CDR3: CASSHGQENGYTF. DNA for the CDR3: TGCGCCAGCAGCCACGGACAGGAGAATGGCTACACCTTC.

This clonotype was detected only a few times. The rearrangement uses TRBV6-2 or TRBV6-3 and TRBJ1-1, with TRBD1 identical over 9 bases. Germline lookup yields CDR1 MNHEY and CDR2 SVGEGT. The CDR3 is 15 residues long. V gave up 5 bases and J gave up 6 bases; unmatched junction bases: 10. The CDR3 DNA sequence: TGTGCCAGCAGTCGCCCCGGGACAGGGCGCCCTGAAGCTTTCTTT. Residues: CASSRPGTGRPEAFF.

The rearrangement uses TRBV10-2 and TRBJ2-3, with 8 bases that match TRBD2. Germline V gene lookup returns CDR1 WSHSY and CDR2 SAAADI. V was clipped by 8 bases and J by 6 bases; unmatched bases: 16. The CDR3 is 16 amino acids. CDR3 nucleotide sequence: TGCGCCAGCGCCTCGAGATCGGGGGGGGCCCCGGATACGCAGTATTTT. Translated: CASASRSGGAPDTQYF.

The chain combines TRBV5-1 with TRBJ2-7, with D perhaps TRBD1 or TRBD2 (5 bases each). CDR3 size: 15 residues. Between the trimmed V and J ends, which lost 7 bases and 2 bases, there was a span of 19 bases. The V gene's germline CDR1 is SGHRS and CDR2 YFSETQ. DNA of the CDR3: TGCGCCAGCTGTCGGGACGGTGGGGATCCCTACGAGCAGTACGTC. Protein sequence: CASCRDGGDPYEQYV.

This clonotype appeared a few times. The rearrangement uses TRBV6-6 and TRBJ2-1; 7 bases line up with TRBD1. The CDR3 is 13 residues long. Germline values: CDR1 MNHNY, CDR2 SVGAGI (reference sequence). J gave up 6 bases and V 7 bases, and 6 bases lay outside the gene matches. The CDR3 bases are TGTGCCAGCAATCGACAGGGCGGCAATGAGCAGTTCTTC. It is translated as CASNRQGGNEQFF.